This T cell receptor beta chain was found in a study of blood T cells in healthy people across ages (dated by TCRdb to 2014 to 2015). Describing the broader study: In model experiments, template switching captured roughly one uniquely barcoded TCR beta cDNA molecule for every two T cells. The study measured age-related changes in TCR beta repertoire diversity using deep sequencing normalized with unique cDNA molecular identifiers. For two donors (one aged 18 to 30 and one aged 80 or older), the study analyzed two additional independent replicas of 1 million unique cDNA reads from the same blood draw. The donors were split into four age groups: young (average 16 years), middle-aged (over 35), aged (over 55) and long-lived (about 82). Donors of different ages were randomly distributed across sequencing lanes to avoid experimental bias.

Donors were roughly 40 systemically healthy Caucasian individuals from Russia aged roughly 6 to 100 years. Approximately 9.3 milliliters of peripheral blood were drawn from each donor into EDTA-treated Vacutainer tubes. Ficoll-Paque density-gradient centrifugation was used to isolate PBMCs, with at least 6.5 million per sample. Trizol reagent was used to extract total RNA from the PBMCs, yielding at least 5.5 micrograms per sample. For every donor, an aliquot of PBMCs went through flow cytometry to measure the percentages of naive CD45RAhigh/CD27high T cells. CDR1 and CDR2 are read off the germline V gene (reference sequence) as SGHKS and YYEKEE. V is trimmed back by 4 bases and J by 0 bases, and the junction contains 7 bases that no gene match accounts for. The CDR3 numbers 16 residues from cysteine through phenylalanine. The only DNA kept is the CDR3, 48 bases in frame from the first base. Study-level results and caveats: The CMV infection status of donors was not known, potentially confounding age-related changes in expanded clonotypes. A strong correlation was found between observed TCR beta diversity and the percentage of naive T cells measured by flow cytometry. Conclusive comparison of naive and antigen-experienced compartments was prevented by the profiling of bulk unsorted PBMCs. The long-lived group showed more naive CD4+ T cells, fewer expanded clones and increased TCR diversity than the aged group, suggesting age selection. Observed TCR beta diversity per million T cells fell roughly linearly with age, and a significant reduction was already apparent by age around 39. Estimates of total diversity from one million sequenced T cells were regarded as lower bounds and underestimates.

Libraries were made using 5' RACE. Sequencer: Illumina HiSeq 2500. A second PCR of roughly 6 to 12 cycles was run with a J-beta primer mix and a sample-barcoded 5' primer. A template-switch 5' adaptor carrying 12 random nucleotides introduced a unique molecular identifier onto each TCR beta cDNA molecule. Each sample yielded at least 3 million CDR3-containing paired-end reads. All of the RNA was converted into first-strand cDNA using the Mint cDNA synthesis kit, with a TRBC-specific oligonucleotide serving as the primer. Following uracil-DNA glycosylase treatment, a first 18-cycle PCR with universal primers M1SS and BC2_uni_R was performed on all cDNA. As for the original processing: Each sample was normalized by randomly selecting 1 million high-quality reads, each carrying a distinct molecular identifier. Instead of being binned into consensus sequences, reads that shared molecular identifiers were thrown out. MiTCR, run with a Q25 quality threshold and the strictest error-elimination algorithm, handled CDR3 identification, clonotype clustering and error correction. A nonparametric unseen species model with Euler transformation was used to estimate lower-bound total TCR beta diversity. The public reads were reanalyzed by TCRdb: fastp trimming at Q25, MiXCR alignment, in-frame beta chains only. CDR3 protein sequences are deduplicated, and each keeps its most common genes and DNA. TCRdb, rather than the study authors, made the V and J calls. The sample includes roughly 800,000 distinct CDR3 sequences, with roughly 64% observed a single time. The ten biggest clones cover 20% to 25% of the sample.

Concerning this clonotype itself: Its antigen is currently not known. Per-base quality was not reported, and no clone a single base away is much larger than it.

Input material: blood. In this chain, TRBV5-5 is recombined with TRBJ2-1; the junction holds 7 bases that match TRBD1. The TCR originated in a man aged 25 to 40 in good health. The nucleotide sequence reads TGTGCCAGCAGCCAGTGGGACAGTAGCTCCTACAATGAGCAGTTCTTC. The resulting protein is CASSQWDSSSYNEQFF.